A selection of T cell receptor beta chains follows, all from one sample in a study of blood T cell repertoires in COVID-19. Using immunoSEQ multiplex PCR, the repertoire was profiled, and TCRdb retains in-frame clones only, with some absent. The table lists more than 200,000 clones, about 85% of them singletons. Source material: peripheral blood. These receptors were obtained from a woman of 80 years or more with COVID-19, enrolled during active disease. The CDR3 runs from the conserved cysteine through the conserved F or W. The D gene is left open where the match is weak. Clone size is not always given. Where it is, it says once, few, many or a class for expanded clones.

TRBJ1-2 15 TRBD1 TRBV19 - CASSRTGAINYGYTF TGTGCCAGTAGTAGGACAGGGGCTATTAACTATGGCTACACCTTC
TRBJ1-3 14 - TRBV21-1 - CASSPRDRDDTIYF TGTGCCAGCAGCCCCCGGGACAGGGATGACACCATATATTTT
TRBJ1-3 15 TRBD1 TRBV30 - CAWSGQGAGGNTIYF TGTGCCTGGAGTGGACAGGGGGCAGGTGGAAACACCATATATTTT
TRBJ2-1 15 - TRBV24-1 - CATSDPPTGRNEQFF TGTGCCACCAGTGATCCCCCGACAGGTAGGAATGAGCAGTTCTTC
TRBJ1-2 13 - TRBV10-3 - CAISSGVNYGYTF TGTGCCATCAGTTCAGGGGTAAACTATGGCTACACCTTC
TRBJ2-5 16 TRBD2 TRBV19 - CASSMQLAGGQETQYF TGTGCCAGTAGTATGCAACTAGCGGGGGGTCAAGAGACCCAGTACTTC
TRBJ1-4 17 TRBD1 TRBV28 - CASSLLDRGATNEKLFF TGTGCCAGCAGTCTCCTGGACAGGGGGGCAACTAATGAAAAACTGTTTTTT
TRBJ1-3 12 - TRBV27 - CASRSSGNTIYF TGTGCCAGTAGGAGCTCTGGAAACACCATATATTTT
TRBJ1-2 12 - TRBV30 once CAWTAGDPGYTF TGTGCCTGGACCGCGGGGGATCCTGGCTACACCTTC
TRBJ2-5 15 - TRBV6-5 - CASSSRGAVLETQYF TGTGCCAGCAGTTCCCGGGGGGCGGTGTTGGAGACCCAGTACTTC
TRBJ1-2 12 - TRBV14 few CASSQGAYGYTF TGTGCCAGCAGCCAAGGGGCCTATGGCTACACCTTC
TRBJ2-7 11 TRBD1 TRBV6-2/TRBV6-3 once CASSHRGEQYF TGTGCCAGCAGCCACAGGGGCGAGCAGTACTTC
TRBJ1-5 12 - TRBV2 - CASTGGDQPQHF TGTGCCAGCACGGGCGGGGATCAGCCCCAGCATTTT
TRBJ2-3 15 TRBD1 TRBV7-2 - CASSLSGQGWDTQYF TGTGCCAGCAGCTTAAGCGGACAGGGTTGGGATACGCAGTATTTT
TRBJ2-1 22 TRBD2 TRBV9 - CASSSTRGGGGTITSSYNEQFF TGTGCCAGCAGCTCAACCAGGGGCGGCGGGGGGACGATCACTAGCTCCTACAATGAGCAGTTCTTC
TRBJ1-5 17 TRBD1 TRBV7-6 - CASSLGTGHSSNQPQHF TGTGCCAGCAGCCTCGGGACAGGTCATAGTAGCAATCAGCCCCAGCATTTT
TRBJ1-5 15 - TRBV11-2 - CASSLDDRRNQPQHF TGTGCCAGCAGCTTGGATGACAGGAGGAATCAGCCCCAGCATTTT
TRBJ1-6 18 - TRBV28 many CASSLSFGLGSLNSPLHF TGTGCCAGCAGTTTATCGTTCGGCCTCGGGAGCCTTAATTCACCCCTCCACTTT
TRBJ2-7 14 - TRBV6-5 - CASSYRRDLYEQYF TGTGCCAGCAGTTACCGGCGGGATTTATACGAGCAGTACTTC
TRBJ2-3 14 TRBD1 TRBV19 - CASKPGQGTDTQYF TGTGCCAGCAAACCGGGACAGGGAACAGATACGCAGTATTTT
TRBJ2-1 14 - TRBV5-6 - CASSLQNRRDEQFF TGTGCCAGCAGCTTACAGAATCGCCGCGATGAGCAGTTCTTC
TRBJ1-2 13 TRBD1 TRBV2 few CASKQGAGYGYTF TGTGCCAGCAAACAGGGGGCCGGGTATGGCTACACCTTC
TRBJ1-6 15 TRBD1 TRBV5-1 few CASSLQGLTDSPLHF TGCGCCAGCAGCTTACAGGGGCTCACCGATTCACCCCTCCACTTT
TRBJ2-1 17 TRBD2 TRBV19 - CASSHKLAGGSYNEQFF TGTGCCAGTAGTCACAAGCTAGCGGGGGGATCCTACAATGAGCAGTTCTTC
TRBJ1-4 15 - TRBV6-5 few CASRDTGQGNEKLFF TGTGCCAGCAGGGATACAGGGCAGGGTAATGAAAAACTGTTTTTT
TRBJ2-1 13 - TRBV9 - CASSGESSNEQFF TGTGCCAGCAGCGGGGAGAGCAGCAATGAGCAGTTCTTC
TRBJ1-6 14 - TRBV7-2 - CASSLETVRSPLHF TGTGCCAGCAGCTTAGAAACAGTTCGCTCACCCCTCCACTTT
TRBJ1-2 14 - TRBV18 - CASSLDSLPYGYTF TGTGCCAGCTCACTTGACAGTCTCCCCTATGGCTACACCTTC
TRBJ1-2 13 - TRBV6-2/TRBV6-3 once CASSYSKPLGYTF TGTGCCAGCAGTTACTCGAAGCCCCTTGGCTACACCTTC
TRBJ1-4 15 - TRBV7-6 - CASSLRGETNEKLFF TGTGCCAGCAGCTTACGGGGAGAAACTAATGAAAAACTGTTTTTT
TRBJ1-5 14 - TRBV27 few CASSWGQGSQPQHF TGTGCCAGCAGTTGGGGGCAGGGCTCGCAGCCCCAGCATTTT
TRBJ1-4 14 - TRBV11-2 - CASSSEIEASRLFF TGTGCCAGCAGCTCTGAAATAGAGGCGTCGAGGCTGTTTTTT
TRBJ2-4 12 - TRBV30 - CAWSVTGGIQYF TGTGCCTGGAGTGTCACCGGGGGCATTCAGTACTTC
TRBJ2-3 15 TRBD2 TRBV10-1 - CASSEKGLLTDTQYF TGCGCCAGCAGCGAGAAGGGACTACTCACAGATACGCAGTATTTT
TRBJ1-4 17 - TRBV18 - CASSPDLPGFTNEKLFF TGTGCCAGCTCACCGGACCTCCCAGGGTTCACTAATGAAAAACTGTTTTTT
TRBJ2-3 15 TRBD2 TRBV5-1 - CASSPLAGRADTQYF TGCGCCAGCAGCCCTTTAGCGGGGAGGGCAGATACGCAGTATTTT
TRBJ2-1 16 - TRBV3-1/TRBV3-2 - CASSQDIASSYNEQFF TGTGCCAGCAGCCAAGATATAGCCAGCTCCTACAATGAGCAGTTCTTC
TRBJ1-1 15 TRBD1 TRBV28 - CASSQTGSVTTEAFF TGTGCCAGCAGTCAGACAGGGTCGGTAACCACTGAAGCTTTCTTT
TRBJ1-2 15 - TRBV6-5 - CASSRGAISRHGYTF TGTGCCAGCAGCCGGGGGGCCATCAGCCGCCATGGCTACACCTTC
TRBJ2-7 13 TRBD1 TRBV6-5 - CASSYSDRGNQYF TGTGCCAGCAGTTACTCCGACAGGGGGAACCAGTACTTC
TRBJ1-1 13 - TRBV30 - CAWIGEIDTEAFF TGTGCCTGGATTGGGGAGATTGACACTGAAGCTTTCTTT
TRBJ2-5 17 TRBD2 TRBV3-1/TRBV3-2 - CASSLLTGTSGKETQYF TGTGCCAGCAGCCTACTTACCGGGACTAGCGGGAAAGAGACCCAGTACTTC
TRBJ2-3 15 - TRBV7-2 once CASSLGNSGTDTQYF TGTGCCAGCAGCTTAGGTAATAGCGGCACAGATACGCAGTATTTT
TRBJ2-3 16 TRBD2 TRBV3-1/TRBV3-2 - CASSRPTSELTDTQYF TGTGCCAGCAGCCGCCCGACTAGCGAGCTTACAGATACGCAGTATTTT
TRBJ1-1 13 - TRBV7-7 - CASSLQGGTEAFF TGTGCCAGCAGCTTACAGGGAGGAACTGAAGCTTTCTTT
TRBJ1-5 14 - TRBV7-2 - CASSLSRDNQPQHF TGTGCCAGCAGCTTGTCCAGGGACAATCAGCCCCAGCATTTT
TRBJ1-2 13 TRBD1 TRBV19 once CASSLARGYGYTF TGTGCCAGTAGTTTGGCCAGGGGGTATGGCTACACCTTC
TRBJ2-2 16 - TRBV18 - CASSPGQVANTGELFF TGTGCCAGCTCGCCGGGACAAGTTGCGAACACCGGGGAGCTGTTTTTT
TRBJ2-5 16 TRBD2 TRBV29-1 - CSVTSVGGKTQETQYF TGCAGCGTCACCTCAGTGGGGGGGAAAACCCAAGAGACCCAGTACTTC
TRBJ1-2 14 - TRBV10-3 - CAISEGTTIYGYTF TGTGCCATCAGTGAGGGCACGACTATCTATGGCTACACCTTC
TRBJ1-5 14 - TRBV28 - CASSPHISNQPQHF TGTGCCAGCAGCCCGCACATTAGCAATCAGCCCCAGCATTTT
TRBJ2-5 15 TRBD1 TRBV18 - CASSPKDRVKETQYF TGTGCCAGCTCACCTAAGGACAGGGTAAAAGAGACCCAGTACTTC
TRBJ2-2 12 - TRBV7-2 - CASSPDTGELFF TGTGCCAGCAGCCCCGACACCGGGGAGCTGTTTTTT
TRBJ1-1 14 TRBD1 TRBV6-5 - CASSPYQGTDEAFF TGTGCCAGCAGTCCCTACCAAGGGACAGATGAAGCTTTCTTT
TRBJ2-4 17 TRBD1 TRBV28 - CASSLRSDRDPKNIQYF TGTGCCAGCAGTTTAAGATCGGACAGGGATCCCAAAAACATTCAGTACTTC
TRBJ2-1 15 TRBD2 TRBV7-8 - CASRWGGSLYNEQFF TGTGCCAGCAGATGGGGGGGGAGCCTCTACAATGAGCAGTTCTTC
TRBJ1-6 14 TRBD1 TRBV3-1/TRBV3-2 - CASSLTGVNSPLHF TGTGCCAGCAGTCTGACAGGGGTGAATTCACCCCTCCACTTT